This entry features one T cell receptor (beta chain) sequence. The antigen remains undetermined. This sample is drawn from a study of cytomegalovirus exposure and HLA in healthy donors. The PCR ran on 60 Vbeta and 13 Jbeta primers. Only in-frame clones appear in the TCRdb table, and some are missing; sequencing was by immunoSEQ multiplex PCR. This sample yields 140,000 or so clones, of which less than 85% are seen a single time; approximately 4.3% belongs to the top ten. Each of the donors was a healthy bone marrow donor. Findings of the study overall: In a later analysis, HLA-associated beta chains showed higher expansion and lower generation probabilities than comparable chains.

The clonotype comes from a young man in good health and CMV-seropositive. Material for sequencing was PBMCs.

CDR3 region: CASSGSSGGREKQYF. Written as DNA, the CDR3 is TGTGCCAGCAGTGGCTCTAGCGGGGGGCGGGAGAAGCAGTACTTC. The chain recombines TRBV2 with TRBJ2-7; 11 bases are a match to TRBD2. Germline V gene data show CDR1 as SNHLY and CDR2 as FYNNEI. After removal of 4 bases from V and 8 bases from J, the junction contained 10 bases not matched to a gene. This CDR3 comprises 15 residues.